The present TCR beta chain was sequenced within a study of T cells after yellow fever vaccination. Background on the study: For low cell numbers, libraries were made with SMART-Seq v4 Ultra Low Input.

TCRdb reanalysed the 5' RACE reads using MiXCR and keeps one entry per CDR3 protein. The profile shows about 94,000 distinct CDR3 sequences, approximately 9% of them singletons. This clonotype was detected a few times. General study results and limits: Researchers report a weaker secondary response that nonetheless peaked faster, day 5 versus 15. CD4 and CD8 compartments shared a small share of clonotypes. The booster saw the reappearance of most primary-vaccination clones (around 95% CD4, almost 90% CD8).

The CDR3 runs to 15 residues. The V gene's germline CDR1 is SSHAT and CDR2 FNYEAQ (reference sequence). V lost 1 base and J lost 8, with 15 bases in between. The rearrangement links TRBV7-7 to TRBJ2-1, with D perhaps matching TRBD2 (5 bases). Sequencing used CD8+ T cells not binding an NS4B(214-222) dextramer, sorted from PBMCs, obtained approximately 16 days after the first yellow fever vaccination. This TCR was sampled from a man aged 18-30 years who received the YFV17D yellow fever vaccine. Here the CDR3 reads CASSLGGQGSDEQFF. In DNA, the CDR3 is TGTGCCAGCAGCTTAGGAGGGCAAGGTAGCGATGAGCAGTTCTTC.